This TCR beta chain was obtained from a study of cytomegalovirus exposure and HLA in healthy donors. Study-level background: An earlier analysis identified 117 million unique TCR beta sequences in about 200 million T cells.

The CDR3 extends over 15 amino acids. From germline, CDR1 is LNHDA and CDR2 SQIVND (reference sequence). V shed 6 bases, J shed 3 bases, and the junction held 7 bases outside the gene matches. This clone was observed once. What it binds is unknown. Vbeta (60) and Jbeta (13) primers were used in the PCR. TCRdb keeps only in-frame clones here, not all; method: immunoSEQ multiplex PCR. The table lists 100,000 to 150,000 clones, 85% to 90% of them singletons, with around 5.5% in the top ten. General study findings and limits: Presence/absence analyses assumed roughly uniform sequencing depth across donors, which may not hold. In a later analysis, DRB1 alleles had the most associated TCRs; HLA-C alleles the fewest.

The sample taken for sequencing was PBMCs. The clonotype was recovered from a young woman in good health and CMV-seronegative. The chain is built from TRBV19 and TRBJ1-2, with TRBD1 identical over 10 bases. CDR3 loop: CASSSTGTGDYGYTF. The CDR3 DNA is TGTGCCAGTAGCTCAACCGGGACAGGGGACTATGGCTACACCTTC.